This TCR beta chain was identified during a study of blood T cells in healthy people across ages (dated by TCRdb to the mid-2010s). For the wider study: In model experiments, template switching captured about one uniquely barcoded TCR beta cDNA molecule for every two T cells. The donors were split into four age groups: young (average roughly 15 years), middle-aged (over 35), aged (more than 60) and long-lived (approximately 80). The study measured age-related changes in TCR beta repertoire diversity using deep sequencing normalized with unique cDNA molecular identifiers. Using the same blood draw, the study looked at two additional independent replicas of 1 million unique cDNA reads for two donors, one aged 18 to 29 and the other aged 80 or older. To avoid experimental bias, donors of different ages were distributed randomly across sequencing lanes.

As concerns this clonotype: Which antigen it targets is not known. Per-base qualities were not stored, and no clone one base away is much larger.

The library was generated by 5' RACE. Sequencer: Illumina HiSeq 2500. The second PCR ran for roughly 6 to 11 cycles and used a J-beta primer mix along with a sample-barcoded 5' primer. A template-switch 5' adaptor carrying 12 random nucleotides introduced a unique molecular identifier onto each TCR beta cDNA molecule. Each sample yielded at least 2.5 million CDR3-containing paired-end reads. All of the RNA was converted into first-strand cDNA using the Mint cDNA synthesis kit, with a TRBC-specific oligonucleotide serving as the primer. All cDNA was treated with uracil-DNA glycosylase and then went through a first 18-cycle PCR with the universal primers M1SS and BC2_uni_R. Per the authors' processing: For normalization, 1 million high-quality reads, each with a distinct molecular identifier, were randomly selected from each sample. Instead of being binned into consensus sequences, reads with shared molecular identifiers were discarded. CDR3 identification, clonotype clustering and error correction used MiTCR with a Q25 quality threshold and the strictest error-elimination algorithm. A nonparametric unseen species model with Euler transformation was used to estimate lower-bound total TCR beta diversity. The public reads were quality trimmed at Q25 with fastp and then assembled into clones with MiXCR by TCRdb, keeping productive beta chains. Duplicate CDR3 protein sequences are folded into a single record with the most common DNA and genes. The authors' filters were not applied to this entry. The sample records some 1,500,000 distinct CDR3 sequences, roughly 43% of which are singletons. Of the sample, around 4% falls within the top ten clones.

The paper as a whole reports these results and caveats: Since profiling was done on bulk unsorted PBMCs, naive and antigen-experienced compartments could not be conclusively compared. Estimates of total diversity based on one million sequenced T cells were considered lower bounds and underestimates. The percentage of naive T cells measured by flow cytometry correlated strongly with observed TCR beta diversity. Compared with the aged group, the long-lived group had more naive CD4+ T cells, fewer expanded clones and increased TCR diversity, suggesting age selection. Observed TCR beta diversity per million T cells fell roughly linearly with age, and a significant reduction was already apparent by age about 36. Because the CMV infection status of the donors was unknown, age-related changes in expanded clonotypes may potentially have been confounded.

The roughly 39 donors, aged 6 to 90 years, were systemically healthy Caucasian individuals from Russia. Each donor gave 8 to 10 milliliters of peripheral blood, drawn into EDTA-treated Vacutainer tubes. Ficoll-Paque density-gradient centrifugation was used to isolate PBMCs, with at least 6 million obtained per sample. Trizol reagent was used to extract total RNA from PBMCs, with at least 6 micrograms per sample. Naive CD45RAhigh/CD27high T cell percentages were measured by flow cytometry on a PBMC aliquot from every donor. From cysteine to phenylalanine, the CDR3 is 17 amino acids long. Only the CDR3 DNA stays, 51 bases, in frame from base 1. The junction shows trimming of 3 bases on V and 0 bases on J, plus 12 bases between the germline ends. The germline V gene encodes CDR1 MGHDK and CDR2 SYGVNS.

The rearrangement combines TRBV25-1 with TRBJ2-6; a tentative D match to TRBD2 spans 5 bases. The sequence came from a woman in her late teens or twenties in good health. The sequencing input was blood. The encoded CDR3 is CASSESGLGSGANVLTF. The DNA sequence reads TGTGCCAGCAGTGAGTCCGGACTTGGCTCTGGGGCCAACGTCCTGACTTTC.